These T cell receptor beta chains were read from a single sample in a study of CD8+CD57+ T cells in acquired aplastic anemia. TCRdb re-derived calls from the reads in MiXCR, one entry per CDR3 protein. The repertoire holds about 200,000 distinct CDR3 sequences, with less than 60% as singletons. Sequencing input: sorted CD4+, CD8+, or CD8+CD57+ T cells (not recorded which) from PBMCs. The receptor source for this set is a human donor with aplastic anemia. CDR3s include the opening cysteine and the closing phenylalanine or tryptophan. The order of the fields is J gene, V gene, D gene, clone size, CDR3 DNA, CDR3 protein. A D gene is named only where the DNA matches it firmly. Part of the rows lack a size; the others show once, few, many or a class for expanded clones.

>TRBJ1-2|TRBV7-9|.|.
TGTGCCAGCGGGGGTCTCTATGGCTACACCTTC
CASGGLYGYTF
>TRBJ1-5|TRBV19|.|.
TGTGCCAGTAGTATAGGTCCCAGAGGCAGGCGAGATCAGCCCCAGCATTTT
CASSIGPRGRRDQPQHF
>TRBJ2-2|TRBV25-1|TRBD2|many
TGTGCCAGCAGTGATCCCCTAGCGGGGCCGAACACCGGGGAGCTGTTTTTT
CASSDPLAGPNTGELFF
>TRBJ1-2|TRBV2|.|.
TGTGCCAGCAGTGGGACTAACTATGGCTACACCTTC
CASSGTNYGYTF
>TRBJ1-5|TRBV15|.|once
TGTGCCACGGGTGGGGGGCGGCCCCAGCATTTT
CATGGGRPQHF
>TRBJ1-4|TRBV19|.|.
TGTGCCGGTAGTGCAAGGAAGGGGACGGGTAATGAAAAACTGTTTTTT
CAGSARKGTGNEKLFF
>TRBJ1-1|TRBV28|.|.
TGTGCCAGCAGGCCCCAGGCGGTGAACACTGAAGCTTTCTTT
CASRPQAVNTEAFF
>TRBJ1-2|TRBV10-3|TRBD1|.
TGTGCCAGCAACGAACAGGGGCAGTATGGCTACACCTTC
CASNEQGQYGYTF
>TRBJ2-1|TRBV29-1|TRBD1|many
TGCAGCGAACAGGGGAGAGGATACAATGAGCAGTTCTTC
CSEQGRGYNEQFF
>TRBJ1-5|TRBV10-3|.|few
TGTGCCATCAGTGAGAAAGGGGGCAATCAGCCCCAGCATTTT
CAISEKGGNQPQHF
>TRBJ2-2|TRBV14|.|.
TGTGCCAGCAGCCAAGGGGAGCTGTTTTTT
CASSQGELFF
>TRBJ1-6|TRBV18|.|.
TGTGCCAGCTCACCTCGACAGCTTGGCTCCTATAATTCACCCCTCCACTTT
CASSPRQLGSYNSPLHF
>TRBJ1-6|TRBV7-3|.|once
TGTGCCAGCAGCGTCCATGACGGGGGGTTCAGACCCTATAATTCACCCCTCCACTTT
CASSVHDGGFRPYNSPLHF
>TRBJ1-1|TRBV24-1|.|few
TGTGCCACCAGTTTGGGAGGGCCGGGAAACACTGAAGCTTTCTTT
CATSLGGPGNTEAFF